This TCR beta chain is drawn from a study of blood T cell repertoires in COVID-19. The data were produced by immunoSEQ multiplex PCR, yet TCRdb's version contains in-frame clones alone and is incomplete. The sample shows over 60,000 clones, about 86% of them seen only once. Material for sequencing was peripheral blood. The receptor was derived from a man aged 40-49 years with acute or convalescent COVID-19.

The CDR3 region has the DNA TGCGCCAGCAGCGTGCTAGCGGGGGGGCCCTCTGGGGCCAACGTCCTGACTTTC. Translation: CASSVLAGGPSGANVLTF. The rearrangement links TRBV5-1 to TRBJ2-6; 12 bases line up with TRBD2. CDR3 length: 18 residues. The V gene end was trimmed by 4 bases and the J gene end by 0 bases; junction bases not matched to a gene: 5. Per germline, CDR1 SGHRS and CDR2 YFSETQ.